These T cell receptor beta chains were read from a single sample in a study of T cell changes during pregnancy in multiple sclerosis. Sequenced by immunoSEQ multiplex PCR; TCRdb stores in-frame clones only, minus some. This repertoire shows about 44,000 clones, around nine tenths found once; its top ten account for less than 0.7%. The sequencing here drew on CD4+ T cells from peripheral blood mononuclear cells, taken in the first trimester of pregnancy. All receptors derive from a female donor with multiple sclerosis, enrolled in a pregnancy study. Each CDR3 is given with its conserved first and last residue. Each record gives: J gene, V gene, D gene, clone size, CDR3 protein, CDR3 DNA. The D gene is left open where the match is weak. Expanded clones get a size class; other rows say once, few or many, or leave the size out.

j_gene: TRBJ2-3; v_gene: TRBV9; d_gene: -; abundance: -; CDR3aa: CASSVGLSTDTQYF; CDR3nt: TGTGCCAGCAGCGTAGGACTTAGCACAGATACGCAGTATTTT
j_gene: TRBJ1-2; v_gene: TRBV5-5; d_gene: TRBD1; abundance: -; CDR3aa: CASSLTGQGMRGYTF; CDR3nt: TGTGCCAGCAGCTTGACGGGACAGGGCATGAGGGGCTACACCTTC
j_gene: TRBJ2-2; v_gene: TRBV5-4; d_gene: -; abundance: -; CDR3aa: CASSLAGLSAFGELFF; CDR3nt: TGTGCCAGCAGCTTGGCCGGACTTAGCGCGTTCGGGGAGCTGTTTTTT
j_gene: TRBJ2-1; v_gene: TRBV29-1; d_gene: -; abundance: -; CDR3aa: CSVEELRRAAGQFF; CDR3nt: TGCAGCGTTGAAGAACTACGGCGGGCAGCCGGGCAGTTCTTC
j_gene: TRBJ2-3; v_gene: TRBV11-2; d_gene: -; abundance: -; CDR3aa: CASSLGGDTQYF; CDR3nt: TGTGCCAGCAGCCTAGGCGGTGATACGCAGTATTTT
j_gene: TRBJ1-3; v_gene: TRBV4-2; d_gene: -; abundance: -; CDR3aa: CASSQPVRGPSGNTIYF; CDR3nt: TGTGCCAGCAGCCAACCGGTAAGGGGCCCCTCTGGAAACACCATATATTTT
j_gene: TRBJ1-4; v_gene: TRBV11-2; d_gene: -; abundance: -; CDR3aa: CASSLAVSTNEKLFF; CDR3nt: TGTGCCAGCAGCTTAGCAGTTTCAACTAATGAAAAACTGTTTTTT
j_gene: TRBJ1-2; v_gene: TRBV29-1; d_gene: TRBD1; abundance: -; CDR3aa: CSVAQTGTGYGYTF; CDR3nt: TGCAGCGTTGCCCAAACCGGGACAGGGTATGGCTACACCTTC
j_gene: TRBJ1-1; v_gene: TRBV5-1; d_gene: -; abundance: -; CDR3aa: CASSLEPNTEAFF; CDR3nt: TGCGCCAGCAGCTTGGAGCCAAACACTGAAGCTTTCTTT
j_gene: TRBJ2-7; v_gene: TRBV10-3; d_gene: TRBD2; abundance: -; CDR3aa: CATWGGYEQYF; CDR3nt: TGTGCCACTTGGGGGGGCTACGAGCAGTACTTC
j_gene: TRBJ2-1; v_gene: TRBV6-6; d_gene: TRBD2; abundance: -; CDR3aa: CASSALSREGRSEQFF; CDR3nt: TGTGCCAGCAGTGCCTTGTCGCGGGAGGGTCGGAGTGAGCAGTTCTTC
j_gene: TRBJ2-3; v_gene: TRBV29-1; d_gene: TRBD2; abundance: -; CDR3aa: CSVEGTSGSKDTQYF; CDR3nt: TGCAGCGTCGAAGGGACTAGCGGGAGTAAGGATACGCAGTATTTT
j_gene: TRBJ1-1; v_gene: TRBV4-2; d_gene: -; abundance: -; CDR3aa: CASSPTGALNTEAFF; CDR3nt: TGTGCCAGCAGCCCCACTGGGGCTCTGAACACTGAAGCTTTCTTT
j_gene: TRBJ1-1; v_gene: TRBV28; d_gene: -; abundance: -; CDR3aa: CASSSTGNTEAFF; CDR3nt: TGTGCCAGCAGTTCGACAGGGAACACTGAAGCTTTCTTT
j_gene: TRBJ1-2; v_gene: TRBV5-1; d_gene: -; abundance: -; CDR3aa: CASSLFPEDSGYTF; CDR3nt: TGCGCCAGCAGCTTGTTTCCGGAGGACTCTGGCTACACCTTC
j_gene: TRBJ1-5; v_gene: TRBV19; d_gene: -; abundance: -; CDR3aa: CASSLFGQASNQPQHF; CDR3nt: TGTGCCAGTAGTCTATTCGGACAAGCTAGCAATCAGCCCCAGCATTTT
j_gene: TRBJ2-5; v_gene: TRBV5-4; d_gene: -; abundance: -; CDR3aa: CASSWAGRLGQETQYF; CDR3nt: TGTGCCAGCAGCTGGGCGGGCAGATTGGGCCAAGAGACCCAGTACTTC
j_gene: TRBJ1-1; v_gene: TRBV20-1; d_gene: TRBD1; abundance: -; CDR3aa: CSARQGTEAFF; CDR3nt: TGCAGTGCCCGACAGGGCACTGAAGCTTTCTTT
j_gene: TRBJ2-7; v_gene: TRBV11-2; d_gene: -; abundance: -; CDR3aa: CASSLGSSYEQYF; CDR3nt: TGTGCCAGCAGCTTGGGGAGCTCCTACGAGCAGTACTTC
j_gene: TRBJ2-7; v_gene: TRBV10-3; d_gene: -; abundance: -; CDR3aa: CAISDGRASYEQYF; CDR3nt: TGTGCCATCAGTGACGGCAGGGCATCCTACGAGCAGTACTTC
j_gene: TRBJ2-7; v_gene: TRBV5-1; d_gene: TRBD1; abundance: once; CDR3aa: CASSRTGASSYEQYF; CDR3nt: TGCGCCAGCAGTCGAACAGGGGCCAGCTCCTACGAGCAGTACTTC
j_gene: TRBJ1-2; v_gene: TRBV5-8; d_gene: -; abundance: -; CDR3aa: CASSLPGAGYGYTF; CDR3nt: TGTGCCAGCAGCTTGCCAGGGGCTGGATATGGCTACACCTTC
j_gene: TRBJ2-3; v_gene: TRBV6-6; d_gene: -; abundance: -; CDR3aa: CASSYRQTHTDTQYF; CDR3nt: TGTGCCAGCAGTTACCGGCAGACACACACAGATACGCAGTATTTT
j_gene: TRBJ1-5; v_gene: TRBV30; d_gene: -; abundance: -; CDR3aa: CAWGVGQRNQPQHF; CDR3nt: TGTGCCTGGGGCGTGGGACAACGCAATCAGCCCCAGCATTTT
j_gene: TRBJ2-1; v_gene: TRBV18; d_gene: TRBD2; abundance: -; CDR3aa: CASSLTLTSGRASIEQFF; CDR3nt: TGTGCCAGCTCACTAACATTGACTAGCGGGAGGGCCTCAATTGAGCAGTTCTTC
j_gene: TRBJ1-2; v_gene: TRBV4-2; d_gene: TRBD1; abundance: -; CDR3aa: CASSQDRGGGYGYTF; CDR3nt: TGTGCCAGCAGCCAAGATCGAGGGGGCGGCTATGGCTACACCTTC
j_gene: TRBJ2-5; v_gene: TRBV5-4; d_gene: TRBD1; abundance: -; CDR3aa: CASSPGGPQETQYF; CDR3nt: TGTGCCAGCAGCCCAGGGGGCCCCCAAGAGACCCAGTACTTC
j_gene: TRBJ2-7; v_gene: TRBV6-6; d_gene: -; abundance: -; CDR3aa: CASSPRDKGTYEQYF; CDR3nt: TGTGCCAGCAGTCCCCGGGACAAGGGTACCTACGAGCAGTACTTC
j_gene: TRBJ2-3; v_gene: TRBV5-1; d_gene: -; abundance: -; CDR3aa: CASRGQNTDTQYF; CDR3nt: TGCGCCAGCAGGGGACAAAACACAGATACGCAGTATTTT
j_gene: TRBJ2-7; v_gene: TRBV14; d_gene: -; abundance: once; CDR3aa: CASSPLRGSEQYF; CDR3nt: TGTGCCAGCAGTCCTTTAAGGGGGAGCGAGCAGTACTTC
j_gene: TRBJ2-3; v_gene: TRBV6-5; d_gene: -; abundance: once; CDR3aa: CASSRTGGVTDTQYF; CDR3nt: TGTGCCAGCAGCCGAACAGGGGGGGTCACAGATACGCAGTATTTT
j_gene: TRBJ2-7; v_gene: TRBV19; d_gene: -; abundance: once; CDR3aa: CASSRQGSYEQYF; CDR3nt: TGTGCCAGTAGTAGGCAGGGATCCTACGAGCAGTACTTC
j_gene: TRBJ2-7; v_gene: TRBV30; d_gene: -; abundance: -; CDR3aa: CAWSVRQGNEQYF; CDR3nt: TGTGCCTGGAGTGTACGTCAGGGAAACGAGCAGTACTTC
j_gene: TRBJ1-1; v_gene: TRBV18; d_gene: -; abundance: -; CDR3aa: CASSSTVNTEAFF; CDR3nt: TGTGCCAGCTCATCCACAGTGAACACTGAAGCTTTCTTT
j_gene: TRBJ2-2; v_gene: TRBV9; d_gene: TRBD1; abundance: once; CDR3aa: CASSGWDRANTGELFF; CDR3nt: TGTGCCAGCAGCGGTTGGGACAGGGCGAACACCGGGGAGCTGTTTTTT
j_gene: TRBJ2-3; v_gene: TRBV30; d_gene: -; abundance: -; CDR3aa: CAWIEYSTDTQYF; CDR3nt: TGTGCCTGGATCGAGTATAGCACAGATACGCAGTATTTT
j_gene: TRBJ1-4; v_gene: TRBV4-1; d_gene: -; abundance: -; CDR3aa: CASSPGRGPEEKLFF; CDR3nt: TGCGCCAGCAGCCCGGGGCGGGGGCCTGAAGAAAAACTGTTTTTT
j_gene: TRBJ2-5; v_gene: TRBV2; d_gene: -; abundance: -; CDR3aa: CASSEVGGQETQYF; CDR3nt: TGTGCCAGCAGTGAAGTGGGAGGACAAGAGACCCAGTACTTC
j_gene: TRBJ1-2; v_gene: TRBV28; d_gene: -; abundance: -; CDR3aa: CASSYRDGYGYTF; CDR3nt: TGTGCCAGCAGTTACAGGGATGGCTATGGCTACACCTTC
j_gene: TRBJ2-7; v_gene: TRBV28; d_gene: TRBD1; abundance: -; CDR3aa: CASRLDRVSEQYF; CDR3nt: TGTGCCAGCAGATTGGACAGGGTTTCCGAGCAGTACTTC
j_gene: TRBJ2-3; v_gene: TRBV30; d_gene: -; abundance: -; CDR3aa: CAWSGGTGVGTQYF; CDR3nt: TGTGCCTGGAGTGGCGGGACTGGGGTGGGTACGCAGTATTTT
j_gene: TRBJ1-2; v_gene: TRBV7-2; d_gene: -; abundance: -; CDR3aa: CASSLGPEGGYTF; CDR3nt: TGTGCCAGCAGCCTAGGACCGGAGGGGGGCTACACCTTC
j_gene: TRBJ2-7; v_gene: TRBV11-2; d_gene: -; abundance: -; CDR3aa: CASSLISGSYEQYF; CDR3nt: TGTGCCAGCAGCTTAATTTCAGGGTCCTACGAGCAGTACTTC
j_gene: TRBJ1-2; v_gene: TRBV5-1; d_gene: -; abundance: once; CDR3aa: CASSLGGAGGYTF; CDR3nt: TGCGCCAGCAGCTTGGGGGGCGCAGGGGGCTACACCTTC
j_gene: TRBJ2-1; v_gene: TRBV5-1; d_gene: TRBD1; abundance: -; CDR3aa: CASSLPGTGGRGQFF; CDR3nt: TGCGCCAGCAGCCTACCCGGGACAGGGGGCAGGGGGCAGTTCTTC
j_gene: TRBJ2-7; v_gene: TRBV4-3; d_gene: -; abundance: -; CDR3aa: CASSQGGGSSYEQYF; CDR3nt: TGCGCCAGCAGCCAAGGTGGAGGGAGCTCCTACGAGCAGTACTTC
j_gene: TRBJ2-7; v_gene: TRBV15; d_gene: TRBD2; abundance: -; CDR3aa: CATSSTTGTSGFYEQYF; CDR3nt: TGTGCCACCAGCAGTACCACCGGGACTAGCGGGTTCTACGAGCAGTACTTC